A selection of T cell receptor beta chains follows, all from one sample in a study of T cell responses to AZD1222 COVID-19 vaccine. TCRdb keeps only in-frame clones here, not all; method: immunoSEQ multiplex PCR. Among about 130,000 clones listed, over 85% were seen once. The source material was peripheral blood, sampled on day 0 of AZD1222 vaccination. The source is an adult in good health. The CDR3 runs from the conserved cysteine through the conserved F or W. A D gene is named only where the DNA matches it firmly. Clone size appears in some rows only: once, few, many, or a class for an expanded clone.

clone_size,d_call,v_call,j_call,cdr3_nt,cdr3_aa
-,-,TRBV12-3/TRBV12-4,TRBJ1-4,TGTGCCAGCAGTTTTACGGGCTTGGGAAAACTGTTTTTT,CASSFTGLGKLFF
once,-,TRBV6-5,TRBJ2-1,TGTGCCAGCAGTTACTCTGCGGGACACTCCTACAATGAGCAGTTCTTC,CASSYSAGHSYNEQFF
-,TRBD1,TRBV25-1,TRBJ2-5,TGTGCCAGCAGTGACCGGGACAGGGGGTACCAAGAGACCCAGTACTTC,CASSDRDRGYQETQYF
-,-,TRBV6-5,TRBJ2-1,TGTGCCAGCTCCAGGGGGGATGAGCAGTTCTTC,CASSRGDEQFF
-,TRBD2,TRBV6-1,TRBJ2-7,TGTGCCAGCAGTGAAAGTTGGGAGGGTTACGAGCAGTACTTC,CASSESWEGYEQYF
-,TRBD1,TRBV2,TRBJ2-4,TGTGCCGCTGACAGGGGGCGGAACATTCAGTACTTC,CAADRGRNIQYF
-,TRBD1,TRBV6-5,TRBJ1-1,TGTGCCAGCAGTTACTCGGACAGGGTCACTGAAGCTTTCTTT,CASSYSDRVTEAFF
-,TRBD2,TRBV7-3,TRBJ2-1,TGTGCCAGCAGCTTAATGGCGGGAGGGTCCGATGAGCAGTTCTTC,CASSLMAGGSDEQFF
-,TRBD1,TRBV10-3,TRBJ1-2,TGTGCCATCAGTGATCGACAGGGACAATATGGCTACACCTTC,CAISDRQGQYGYTF
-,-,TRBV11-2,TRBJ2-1,TGTGCCAGCAGTTCCCCTGGGGATGAGCAGTTCTTC,CASSSPGDEQFF
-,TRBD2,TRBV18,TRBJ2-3,TGTGCCAGCTCAACTTTAGCGGGAGAGGTTGCTAGCACAGATACGCAGTATTTT,CASSTLAGEVASTDTQYF
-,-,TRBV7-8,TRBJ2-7,TGTGCCAGCAGCTCTTCCCGGGGCGAGCAGTACTTC,CASSSSRGEQYF
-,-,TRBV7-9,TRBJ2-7,TGTGCCAGCAGCTTAAAACACCTCTACGAGCAGTACTTC,CASSLKHLYEQYF
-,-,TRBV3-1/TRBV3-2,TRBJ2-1,TGTGCCAGCACCCCAGATCTAGCAGAGAATGAGCAGTTCTTC,CASTPDLAENEQFF
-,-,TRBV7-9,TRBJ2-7,TGTGCCAGCAGCTTAGGAGGTCACTCCTACGAGCAGTACTTC,CASSLGGHSYEQYF
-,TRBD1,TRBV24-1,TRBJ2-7,TGTGCCACCAGTGCTGGGACAGGGATTCCCTACGAGCAGTACTTC,CATSAGTGIPYEQYF
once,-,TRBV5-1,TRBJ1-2,TGCGCCAGCAGCGACCAGTTCTATGGCTACACCTTC,CASSDQFYGYTF
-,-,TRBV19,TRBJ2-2,TGTGCCAGTAGGTTTACCGGGGAGCTGTTTTTT,CASRFTGELFF
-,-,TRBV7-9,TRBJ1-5,TGTGCCAGCACGGGTGGAAATCAGCCCCAGCATTTT,CASTGGNQPQHF
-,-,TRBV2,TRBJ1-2,TGTGCCAGCAGTGGAGGGCTAGCTAACTATGGCTACACCTTC,CASSGGLANYGYTF
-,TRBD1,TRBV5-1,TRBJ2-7,TGCGCCAGCAGCTTGGCGACAGGGGAAACGAGGTACTTC,CASSLATGETRYF
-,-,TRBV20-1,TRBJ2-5,TGCAGTGCTAGTGAGCCAGAGACCCAGTACTTC,CSASEPETQYF
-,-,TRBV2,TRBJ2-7,TGTGCCAGCAAGGTGGGAGGAGGCTACGAGCAGTACTTC,CASKVGGGYEQYF
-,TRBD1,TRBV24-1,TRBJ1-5,TGTGCCACCAGTGGGACAGGGGGCTTCGATCAGCCCCAGCATTTT,CATSGTGGFDQPQHF
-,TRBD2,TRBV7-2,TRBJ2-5,TGTGCCAGCAGCTTAAGAGGGCTAGCGGGAGGGGCCTTCCAAGAGACCCAGTACTTC,CASSLRGLAGGAFQETQYF
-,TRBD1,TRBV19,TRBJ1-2,TGTGCCAGTAGCGGGACAGTCTATGGCTACACCTTC,CASSGTVYGYTF
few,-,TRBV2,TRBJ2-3,TGTGCCAGCAGGACTAAAATAAGCACAGATACGCAGTATTTT,CASRTKISTDTQYF
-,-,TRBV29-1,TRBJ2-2,TGCAGCGTTGGGCAGGGGAACACCGGGGAGCTGTTTTTT,CSVGQGNTGELFF
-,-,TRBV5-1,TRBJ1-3,TGCGCCAGCAGTCTGGGGAGTTCTGGAAACACCATATATTTT,CASSLGSSGNTIYF
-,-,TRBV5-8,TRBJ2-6,TGTGCCAGCAGCTTGGATGGTGCTGGGGCCAACGTCCTGACTTTC,CASSLDGAGANVLTF
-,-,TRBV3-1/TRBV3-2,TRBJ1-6,TGTGCCAGCAGCCAGGGGTCGGGGAATTCACCCCTCCACTTT,CASSQGSGNSPLHF
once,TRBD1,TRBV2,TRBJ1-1,TGTGCCACTACGGGACAGGGGGCGAGCACTTTCTTT,CATTGQGASTFF
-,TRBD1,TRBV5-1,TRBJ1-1,TGCGCCAGCAGCTTCCTACAGGGGGCGGACACTGAAGCTTTCTTT,CASSFLQGADTEAFF
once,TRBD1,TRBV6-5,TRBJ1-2,TGTGCCAGCAGTTACTCGACGGCTCCAGGGGGTAGCTACACCTTC,CASSYSTAPGGSYTF
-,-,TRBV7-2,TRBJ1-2,TGTGCCAGCAGCTTAGGGCGGGGGCTAAACTATGGCTACACCTTC,CASSLGRGLNYGYTF
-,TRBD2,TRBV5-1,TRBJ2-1,TGCGCCAGCAGCTTGGCCCCTCTAGCGGGAGGTCCTAGCTACAATGAGCAGTTCTTC,CASSLAPLAGGPSYNEQFF
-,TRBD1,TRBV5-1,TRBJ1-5,TGCGCCAGCAGCTTTTCCGGGACAGGGGACGGTCAGCCCCAGCATTTT,CASSFSGTGDGQPQHF
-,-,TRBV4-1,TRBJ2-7,TGCGCCAGCAGCCCCCGGGCAGTAACTTCCTACGAGCAGTACTTC,CASSPRAVTSYEQYF
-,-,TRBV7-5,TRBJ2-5,TGTGCCAGAAGCTTAGTTTTTAGCGGGAGTATGACCCCCGAGACCCAGTACTTC,CARSLVFSGSMTPETQYF
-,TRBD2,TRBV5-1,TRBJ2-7,TGCGCCAGCAGCCTTAGGAGCGGGAGTTATCAGTACGAGCAGTACTTC,CASSLRSGSYQYEQYF
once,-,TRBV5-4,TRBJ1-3,TGTGCCAGCAGCTTTGGATTGGGGCAGGGAGCTGGAAACACCATATATTTT,CASSFGLGQGAGNTIYF
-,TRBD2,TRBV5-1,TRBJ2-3,TGCGCCAGCAGCTTGGGGCTAGCGGGGCCCACAGATACGCAGTATTTT,CASSLGLAGPTDTQYF
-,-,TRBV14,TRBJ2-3,TGTGCCAGCAGCCAAGATAGTCGGACAGATACGCAGTATTTT,CASSQDSRTDTQYF
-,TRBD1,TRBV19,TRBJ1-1,TGTGCCAGTAGTATAACAGGGGAAAAGAACACTGAAGCTTTCTTT,CASSITGEKNTEAFF
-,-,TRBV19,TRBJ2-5,TGTGCCAGTAGTCCCCGGGCCCGAGCGGAGACCCAGTACTTC,CASSPRARAETQYF
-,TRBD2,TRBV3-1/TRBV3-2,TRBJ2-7,TGTGCCAGCAGCCCGCGACTAGCGGAGGGCGGCGAGCAGTACTTC,CASSPRLAEGGEQYF
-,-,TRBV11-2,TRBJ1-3,TGTGCCAGCAGCCCCACTGGGACTTCTGGAAACACCATATATTTT,CASSPTGTSGNTIYF
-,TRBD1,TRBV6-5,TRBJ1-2,TGTGCCAGCAGGACTACAGGGGGCTCCCTCTATGGCTACACCTTC,CASRTTGGSLYGYTF